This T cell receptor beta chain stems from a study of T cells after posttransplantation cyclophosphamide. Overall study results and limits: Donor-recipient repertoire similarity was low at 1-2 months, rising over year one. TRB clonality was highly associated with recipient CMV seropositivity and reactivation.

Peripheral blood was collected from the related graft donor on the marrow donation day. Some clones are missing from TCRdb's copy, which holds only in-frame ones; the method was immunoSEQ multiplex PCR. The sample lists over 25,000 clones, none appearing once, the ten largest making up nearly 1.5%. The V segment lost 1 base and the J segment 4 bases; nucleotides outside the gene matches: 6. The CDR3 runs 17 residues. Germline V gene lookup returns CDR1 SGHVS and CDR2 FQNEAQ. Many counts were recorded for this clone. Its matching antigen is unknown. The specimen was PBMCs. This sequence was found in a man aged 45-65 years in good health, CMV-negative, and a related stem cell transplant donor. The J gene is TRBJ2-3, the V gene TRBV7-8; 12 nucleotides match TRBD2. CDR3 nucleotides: TGTGCCAGCAGCTTAGGTCGCCTAGCGGGGGGGCCAGATACGCAGTATTTT. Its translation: CASSLGRLAGGPDTQYF.